Presented here are 8 T cell receptor beta chains from one specimen sequenced in a study of regulatory T cells in long-lasting Graves disease. Specified time point: newly diagnosed GD, antithyroid drugs for less than 3 months. PBMCs provided the RNA from which the TCR library was made. In building TCR beta libraries, iRepertoire HTBI primers were used together with Arm-PCR of CDR3 regions. TCRdb re-derived calls from the multiplex PCR reads in MiXCR, one entry per CDR3 protein. The sample records hundreds of thousands of distinct CDR3 sequences, 15% to 19% being singletons. Here the sequenced sample was peripheral blood mononuclear cells (PBMCs), taken at new diagnosis, from a patient treated with antithyroid drugs. These receptors all stem from a female donor with Graves disease.

A few counts support this clonotype. Relative to the germline gene, one junction end is altered; a read error may explain this. This sequence joins TRBV7-7 and TRBJ2-1; D may match TRBD1 or TRBD2 (5 bases each). Germline CDR1 reads SSHAT; CDR2 reads FNYEAQ (reference sequence). The CDR3 contains 13 residues. The CDR3 sequence is CASSLERGDEQFF. The CDR3 DNA reads as TGTGCTAGCAGCTTAGAAAGAGGGGATGAGCAGTTCTTC.

This clonotype was observed a few times. The rearrangement links TRBV12-3 or TRBV12-4 to TRBJ1-1; D gene uncertain. The V gene lost 8 bases and the J gene lost 8 bases, with 18 bases spanning the gap. The CDR3 totals 13 residues. CDR3 bases: TGTGCCAGCGTGTGGGCGCCATCAGACGAAGCTTTCTTT. This encodes CASVWAPSDEAFF.

This clonotype appeared a few times. The chain is built from TRBV10-3 and TRBJ1-5; no clear D gene. V dropped 0 bases and J dropped 0 bases, with 15 bases sitting between them. CDR1 is ENHRY, CDR2 SYGVKD, per germline. This CDR3 contains 18 residues. The CDR3, as DNA: TGTGCCATCAGTGAGTCGAGGAGCGACCTATATAGCAATCAGCCCCAGCATTTT. Its protein product is CAISESRSDLYSNQPQHF.

The sample holds a few counts of this clonotype. The chain links TRBV7-9 to TRBJ1-2, with a tentative D call TRBD1 (6 bases). Germline CDR1 and CDR2: SEHNR and FQNEAQ (reference sequence). This CDR3 region has 15 residues. V lost 1 base and J lost 4, with 13 bases in between. The CDR3 DNA reads as TGTGCCAGCAGCTTAGACAACAGGGATGTCTATGGCTACACCTTC. It codes for CASSLDNRDVYGYTF.

This clonotype appeared a few times. CDR3 DNA: TGTGCCAGCAGCTCGCCCCCACGACAGGAGACCCAGTACTTC. Its translation: CASSSPPRQETQYF. This rearrangement joins TRBV7-9 to TRBJ2-5, with D perhaps matching TRBD1 (5 bases). The CDR3 is 14 amino acids. V lost 4 bases and J lost 5, with 14 bases in between. Germline V CDR1 and CDR2: SEHNR, FQNEAQ (reference sequence).

This clonotype has more than one count but fewer than ten. This may be a read error: a much more frequent sequence differs by one nucleotide. The rearrangement uses TRBV11-2 and TRBJ2-1; D is perhaps TRBD1 (8 bases). Germline V gene data show CDR1 as SGHAT and CDR2 as FQNNGV. There are 15 residues in the CDR3. With 5 bases removed from V and 7 bases from J, the gap between germline ends came to 18 bases. The DNA for the CDR3 is TGTGCCAGCAGCCCAAGCGGGGACAGGATGAATGAGCAGTTCTTC. Encoded protein: CASSPSGDRMNEQFF.

This clonotype has ten or more counts. J is TRBJ1-2 and V is TRBV12-3 or TRBV12-4; maybe TRBD1 (5 bases). The length of the CDR3 is 13 residues. The V gene lost 2 bases and the J gene lost 8 bases, with 12 bases spanning the gap. The CDR3 DNA is TGTGCCAGCAGTTTATGGGACGCGGGCGGCTACACCTTC. The encoded protein is CASSLWDAGGYTF.

Turning to this clonotype: This may stem from a read error, because a much larger clone lies one nucleotide away. The chain links TRBV7-2 to TRBJ2-1, with D unresolved. Germline lookup yields CDR1 SGHTA and CDR2 FQGNSA. The V gene lost 1 base and the J gene lost 9 bases, with 13 bases spanning the gap. The CDR3 has 14 amino acids. In DNA form, the CDR3 reads TGTGCCAGCAGCTTAGGGTATGGGATCCGTGAGCAGTTCTTC. Protein sequence: CASSLGYGIREQFF.